Listed below are T cell receptor beta chains from one sample, sequenced in a study of cytotoxic CD8 clonotypes in ibrutinib-treated CLL. Profiling relied on immunoSEQ multiplex PCR, and the TCRdb table lists in-frame clones only, not all of them. This table holds just over 45,000 clones, around 68% found once. The sample was PBMCs, taken after 12 months of ibrutinib treatment. The source is a human donor with chronic lymphocytic leukemia. Each CDR3 is given with its conserved first and last residue. Fields, in order: D gene, V gene, J gene, clone size, CDR3 length, CDR3 protein, CDR3 DNA. The D gene is left open where the match is weak. Size is omitted from some rows. Given values are once, few, many or a class for expanded clones.

.	TRBV5-4	TRBJ2-2	few	17	CASSLVVKSPNTGELFF	TGTGCCAGCAGCTTGGTGGTGAAGTCCCCGAACACCGGGGAGCTGTTTTTT
.	TRBV11-2	TRBJ2-1	.	15	CASSPQSSSYNEQFF	TGTGCCAGCAGCCCCCAGAGTAGCTCCTACAATGAGCAGTTCTTC
.	TRBV11-2	TRBJ2-7	.	16	CASSLSPGSGLLEQYF	TGTGCCAGCAGCTTATCCCCAGGGTCTGGGCTACTCGAGCAGTACTTC
.	TRBV29-1	TRBJ2-3	.	12	CSVGVSTDTQYF	TGCAGCGTTGGGGTTAGCACAGATACGCAGTATTTT
.	TRBV4-1	TRBJ2-7	.	16	CASSQDLTGRGGEQYF	TGCGCCAGCAGCCAAGACTTAACGGGCAGGGGCGGGGAGCAGTACTTC
.	TRBV25-1	TRBJ1-1	few	14	CASSEIGKNTEAFF	TGTGCCAGCAGTGAAATAGGAAAGAACACTGAAGCTTTCTTT
.	TRBV19	TRBJ1-2	.	16	CASSIDPNREIYGYTF	TGTGCCAGTAGTATAGATCCTAACAGGGAAATCTATGGCTACACCTTC
TRBD1	TRBV27	TRBJ1-3	.	19	CASSRISGTGGAGGNTIYF	TGTGCCAGCAGTCGTATCTCCGGGACAGGGGGCGCGGGTGGAAACACCATATATTTT
TRBD1	TRBV4-1	TRBJ1-2	.	16	CASSLTPGQGAFGYTF	TGCGCCAGCAGCCTAACACCGGGACAGGGGGCGTTTGGCTACACCTTC
TRBD2	TRBV6-1	TRBJ2-7	.	15	CASSGNSGGSREQYF	TGTGCCAGCAGTGGGAATAGCGGGGGGAGTAGGGAGCAGTACTTC
.	TRBV14	TRBJ1-3	.	14	CASRTEHSGNTIYF	TGTGCCAGCAGAACGGAACACTCTGGAAACACCATATATTTT
.	TRBV29-1	TRBJ1-1	.	13	CSVKLGGNTEAFF	TGCAGCGTTAAACTAGGAGGGAACACTGAAGCTTTCTTT
.	TRBV18	TRBJ2-5	.	15	CASSPPGLGGETQYF	TGTGCCAGCTCACCGCCGGGGCTGGGGGGAGAGACCCAGTACTTC
.	TRBV19	TRBJ2-7	few	14	CASSNLAPVFRQYF	TGTGCCAGTAGTAACCTCGCCCCTGTTTTCCGGCAGTACTTC
.	TRBV5-1	TRBJ2-5	.	14	CASSLTGGDETQYF	TGCGCCAGCAGCTTAACAGGGGGGGACGAGACCCAGTACTTC
TRBD2	TRBV7-3	TRBJ2-3	.	15	CASSGTSGKTDTQYF	TGTGCCAGCAGCGGCACTAGCGGGAAAACAGATACGCAGTATTTT
.	TRBV19	TRBJ1-2	.	11	CASSIFGGYTF	TGTGCCAGTAGTATCTTTGGTGGCTACACCTTC
.	TRBV5-4	TRBJ2-2	once	16	CASSLGTDPNTGELFF	TGTGCCAGCAGCTTGGGGACAGATCCGAACACCGGGGAGCTGTTTTTT
TRBD2	TRBV6-4	TRBJ2-7	.	15	CASREVGESSYEQYF	TGTGCCAGCCGGGAGGTGGGGGAGAGCTCCTACGAGCAGTACTTC
TRBD2	TRBV7-2	TRBJ2-2	.	18	CASSSGLAGGLAAGELFF	TGTGCCAGCAGCTCCGGACTAGCGGGGGGGCTTGCGGCCGGGGAGCTGTTTTTT
TRBD1	TRBV11-2	TRBJ2-1	.	16	CASSLSQTGLGNEQFF	TGTGCCAGCAGCTTATCCCAGACAGGGTTGGGCAATGAGCAGTTCTTC
TRBD1	TRBV9	TRBJ1-2	.	13	CASSIRQGYGYTF	TGTGCCAGCAGCATAAGACAGGGGTACGGCTACACCTTC
.	TRBV4-2	TRBJ2-7	.	14	CASSRGGQDYEQYF	TGTGCCAGCAGCCGGGGTGGGCAGGACTACGAGCAGTACTTC
TRBD2	TRBV7-2	TRBJ2-7	.	16	CASSLEVRGGSYEQYF	TGTGCCAGCAGCTTAGAAGTCCGCGGGGGCTCCTACGAGCAGTACTTC
TRBD2	TRBV7-2	TRBJ2-7	.	14	CASSLLPGGGEQYF	TGTGCCAGCAGCCTCCTTCCGGGAGGAGGCGAGCAGTACTTC
.	TRBV7-8	TRBJ1-4	.	15	CASSLGGGIWEKLFF	TGTGCCAGCAGCTTAGGGGGTGGGATTTGGGAAAAACTGTTTTTT
TRBD1	TRBV5-1	TRBJ2-3	.	15	CASSFGTGSTDTQYF	TGCGCCAGCAGCTTTGGGACAGGGAGCACAGATACGCAGTATTTT
TRBD1	TRBV7-9	TRBJ1-1	.	13	CASSYRGGTEAFF	TGTGCCAGCAGTTACAGGGGGGGCACTGAAGCTTTCTTT
.	TRBV11-2	TRBJ1-5	.	15	CASSLARGPNQPQHF	TGTGCCAGCAGCTTAGCCCGGGGCCCCAATCAGCCCCAGCATTTT
TRBD1	TRBV7-6	TRBJ1-5	.	15	CASSQGTGVYQPQHF	TGTGCCAGCAGCCAAGGGACAGGAGTCTATCAGCCCCAGCATTTT
.	TRBV5-1	TRBJ2-1	.	13	CASSLGSRNEQFF	TGCGCCAGCAGCTTGGGGTCGCGCAATGAGCAGTTCTTC
.	TRBV6-6	TRBJ1-1	.	14	CASSSLTVNTEAFF	TGTGCCAGCAGTTCCCTAACAGTGAACACTGAAGCTTTCTTT
.	TRBV6-6	TRBJ1-5	few	15	CASSYQRRPNQPQHF	TGTGCCAGCAGTTACCAGCGGCGCCCTAATCAGCCCCAGCATTTT